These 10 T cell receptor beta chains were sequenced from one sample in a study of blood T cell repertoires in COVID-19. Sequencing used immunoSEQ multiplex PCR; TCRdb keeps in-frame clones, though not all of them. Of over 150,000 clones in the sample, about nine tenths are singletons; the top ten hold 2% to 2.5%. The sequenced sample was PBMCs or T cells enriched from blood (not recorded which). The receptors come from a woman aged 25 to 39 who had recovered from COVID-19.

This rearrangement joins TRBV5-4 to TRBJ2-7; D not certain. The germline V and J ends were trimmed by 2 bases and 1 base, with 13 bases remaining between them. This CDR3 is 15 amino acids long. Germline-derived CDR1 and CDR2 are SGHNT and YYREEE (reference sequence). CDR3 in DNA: TGTGCCAGCAGCTTCTACACTGGAGATTCCTACGAGCAGTACTTC. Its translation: CASSFYTGDSYEQYF.

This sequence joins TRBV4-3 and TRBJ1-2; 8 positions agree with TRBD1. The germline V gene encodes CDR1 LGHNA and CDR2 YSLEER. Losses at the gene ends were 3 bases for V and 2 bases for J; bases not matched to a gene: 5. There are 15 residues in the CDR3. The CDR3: CASSQTTGVNYGYTF. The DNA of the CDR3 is TGCGCCAGCAGCCAGACGACAGGGGTGAACTATGGCTACACCTTC.

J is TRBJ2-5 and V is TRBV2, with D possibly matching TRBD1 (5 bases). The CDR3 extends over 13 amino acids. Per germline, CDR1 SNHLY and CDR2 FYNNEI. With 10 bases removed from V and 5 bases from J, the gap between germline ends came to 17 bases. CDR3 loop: CATLSREGETQYF. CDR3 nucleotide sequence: TGTGCCACTTTGAGCAGGGAAGGGGAGACCCAGTACTTC.

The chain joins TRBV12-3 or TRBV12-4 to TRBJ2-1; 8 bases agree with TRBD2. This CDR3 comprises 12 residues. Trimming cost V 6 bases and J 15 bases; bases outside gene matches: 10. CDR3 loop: CASSWSGRGPFF. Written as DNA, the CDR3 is TGTGCCAGCAGCTGGAGCGGGAGAGGTCCGTTCTTC.

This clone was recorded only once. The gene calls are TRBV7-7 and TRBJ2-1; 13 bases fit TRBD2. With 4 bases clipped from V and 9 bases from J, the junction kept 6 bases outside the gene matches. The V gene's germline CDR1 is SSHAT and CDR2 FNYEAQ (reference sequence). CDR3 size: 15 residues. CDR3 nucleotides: TGTGCCAGCAGCTCCGGACTAGCGGGAGACACTGAGCAGTTCTTC. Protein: CASSSGLAGDTEQFF.

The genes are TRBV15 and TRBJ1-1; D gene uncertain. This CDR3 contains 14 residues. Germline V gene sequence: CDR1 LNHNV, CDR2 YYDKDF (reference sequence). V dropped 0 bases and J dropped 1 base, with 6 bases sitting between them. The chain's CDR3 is CATSRDPGNTEAFF. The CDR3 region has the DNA TGTGCCACCAGCAGAGATCCAGGGAACACTGAAGCTTTCTTT.

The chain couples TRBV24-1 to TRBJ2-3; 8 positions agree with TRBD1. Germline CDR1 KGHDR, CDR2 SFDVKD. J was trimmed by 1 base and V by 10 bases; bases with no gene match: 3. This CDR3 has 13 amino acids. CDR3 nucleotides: TGTGCCACGGGGGGACAGGGCACAGATACGCAGTATTTT. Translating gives CATGGQGTDTQYF.

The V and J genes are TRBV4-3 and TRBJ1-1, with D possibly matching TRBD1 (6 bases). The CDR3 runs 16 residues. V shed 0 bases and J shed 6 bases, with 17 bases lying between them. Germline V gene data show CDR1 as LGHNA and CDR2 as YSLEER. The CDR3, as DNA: TGCGCCAGCAGCCAAGATCCCCCAGGGGAGATAGCTGAAGCTTTCTTT. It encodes CASSQDPPGEIAEAFF.

The DNA of the CDR3 is TGTGCCGCTAGGGGGGGGCGCACCGGGGAGCTGTTTTTT. Protein product: CAARGGRTGELFF. V is TRBV27 and J is TRBJ2-2, with D maybe TRBD2 (7 bases). The CDR3 spans 13 residues. CDR1 and CDR2 (germline): MNHEY, SMNVEV (reference sequence). The V end was cut by 11 bases, the J end by 4 bases, with 14 bases between.

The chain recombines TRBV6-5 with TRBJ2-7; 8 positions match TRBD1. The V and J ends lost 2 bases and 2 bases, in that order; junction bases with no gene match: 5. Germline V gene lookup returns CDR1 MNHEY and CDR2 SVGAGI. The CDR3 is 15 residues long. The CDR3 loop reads CASSYVQGAAYEQYF. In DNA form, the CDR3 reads TGTGCCAGCAGTTACGTCCAGGGGGCCGCCTACGAGCAGTACTTC.